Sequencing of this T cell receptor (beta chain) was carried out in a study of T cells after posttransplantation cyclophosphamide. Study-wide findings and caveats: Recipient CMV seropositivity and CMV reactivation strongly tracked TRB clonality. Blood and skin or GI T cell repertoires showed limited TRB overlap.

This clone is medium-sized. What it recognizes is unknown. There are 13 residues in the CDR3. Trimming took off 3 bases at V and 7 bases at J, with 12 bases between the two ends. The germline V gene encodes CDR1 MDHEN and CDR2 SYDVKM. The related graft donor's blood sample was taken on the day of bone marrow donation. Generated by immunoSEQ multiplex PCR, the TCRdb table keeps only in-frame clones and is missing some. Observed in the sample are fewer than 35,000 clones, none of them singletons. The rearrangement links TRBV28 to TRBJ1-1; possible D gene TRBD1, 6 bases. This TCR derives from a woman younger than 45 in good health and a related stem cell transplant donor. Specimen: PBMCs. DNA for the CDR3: TGTGCCAGCAGTTTGGGGGGGACAAGTGAAGCTTTCTTT. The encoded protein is CASSLGGTSEAFF.